What follows are 30 T cell receptor beta chains derived from one specimen sequenced in a study of beta chain features in type 1 diabetes. Investigators reverse transcribed all isolated RNA, so they sequenced expressed TCRB transcripts. Libraries were prepared by immunoSEQ multiplex PCR; TCRdb keeps only in-frame clonotypes and omits some of them. The top ten clones hold 0.09% to 0.095% of a sample with about 620,000 clones, 15% to 19% of them seen once. The sequenced sample consisted of naive CD4+ T cells from blood. The receptors come from a man aged 18-30 years in good health.

This clone has only one observation. The chain employs TRBV27 and TRBJ2-1; D is uncertain. V was clipped by 1 base and J by 7 bases, with 2 bases between them. The CDR3 is made up of 11 amino acids. Germline CDR1 reads MNHEY; CDR2 reads SMNVEV (reference sequence). Here the CDR3 reads CASSLYNEQFF. DNA for the CDR3: TGTGCCAGCAGTTTATATAATGAGCAGTTCTTC.

This clone was counted once. The V call is TRBV4-1, the J call TRBJ1-2; D not resolved. Looked up from germline, CDR1 is MGHRA and CDR2 is YSYEKL. V lost 1 base, J lost 4 bases, and 4 bases lay in between. The CDR3 sequence is 12 residues long. CDR3 residues: CASSQARYGYTF. DNA of the CDR3: TGCGCCAGCAGCCAAGCACGCTATGGCTACACCTTC.

This clone came up a few times. The CDR3 loop reads CATKTKDYLGIQYF. The CDR3 nucleotides are TGTGCCACCAAAACCAAGGACTATTTGGGGATTCAGTACTTC. V gene TRBV5-4 combines with J gene TRBJ2-4, with D possibly being TRBD2 (6 bases). This CDR3 region has 14 residues. Germline V lookup: CDR1 SGHNT, CDR2 YYREEE (reference sequence). V was shortened by 9 bases and J by 10 bases, with 23 bases between the two germline ends.

The V gene is TRBV5-6, the J gene TRBJ2-6; D call uncertain. The CDR3 length is 13 residues. Looked up from germline, CDR1 is SGHDT and CDR2 is YYEEEE. V lost 4 bases to trimming and J lost 5 bases, with 7 bases between them. The CDR3 DNA sequence: TGTGCCAGCAGCCCGAACAGGGCCAACGTCCTGACTTTC. Translated: CASSPNRANVLTF.

This clone has a handful of counts. The gene calls are TRBV7-7 and TRBJ2-5; 9 bases map to TRBD1. J gave up 2 bases and V 1 base, and 2 bases lay outside the gene matches. CDR3 length equals 15 residues. The germline CDR1 and CDR2 sequences are SSHAT and FNYEAQ (reference sequence). CDR3 in amino acids: CASSLGDRAQETQYF. The DNA of the CDR3 is TGTGCCAGCAGCTTAGGGGACAGGGCTCAAGAGACCCAGTACTTC.

This clone was found a few times. V is TRBV30 and J is TRBJ2-1, with D tentatively TRBD1 (6 bases). This CDR3 has 11 amino acids. V was trimmed by 2 bases and J by 12 bases, leaving 11 bases between them. CDR1 is GTSNPN, CDR2 SVGIG, per germline (reference sequence). The CDR3 coding sequence is TGTGCCTGGAGTAAGGGGGTAGGGCAGTTCTTC. This sequence encodes CAWSKGVGQFF.

V and J are TRBV9 and TRBJ2-5; 10 bases agree with TRBD1. The length of the CDR3 is 16 residues. The germline gives CDR1 SGDLS, CDR2 YYNGEE. V was clipped by 0 bases and J by 5 bases; unmatched bases: 7. In DNA, the CDR3 is TGTGCCAGCAGCGTAGTACCGACAGGGGGCCGGGAGACCCAGTACTTC. Translation gives CASSVVPTGGRETQYF.

The chain combines TRBV9 with TRBJ2-2, with 8 bases lining up with TRBD1. Per the germline V gene, CDR1 is SGDLS and CDR2 is YYNGEE. With 6 bases clipped from V and 3 bases from J, the junction kept 10 bases outside the gene matches. This CDR3 contains 16 residues. The CDR3, as DNA: TGTGCCAGCACCCAAACCGGGACAGGAGACACCGGGGAGCTGTTTTTT. Its translation: CASTQTGTGDTGELFF.

This clone was counted only a few times. V is TRBV18 and J is TRBJ1-1; D gene ambiguous. The V and J ends lost 4 bases and 2 bases respectively, with 11 bases between them. The length of the CDR3 is 14 residues. Germline values: CDR1 KGHSH, CDR2 LQKENI. CDR3 region: CASSLKQINTEAFF. DNA for the CDR3: TGTGCCAGCTCACTAAAACAGATTAACACTGAAGCTTTCTTT. Looking up the rest from reference TRBV18 and TRBJ1-1 gives the full variable domain: NAGVMQNPRHLVRRRGQEARLRCSPMKGHSHVYWYRQLPEEGLKFMVYLQKENIIDESGMPKERFSAEFPKEGPSILRIQQVVRGDSAAYFCASSLKQINTEAFFGQGTRLTVV.

There are a few counts of this clone. The chain joins TRBV11-3 to TRBJ2-1; no definite D call. V was clipped by 1 base and J by 7 bases, with 8 bases between them. The germline CDR1 and CDR2 sequences are SGHNT and YENEEA. CDR3 size: 13 residues. The CDR3 spells CASSLVGFNEQFF. The CDR3 DNA reads TGTGCCAGCAGCTTAGTTGGGTTTAATGAGCAGTTCTTC.

This clone was seen only a few times. The identical CDR3 is also encoded by other nucleotide sequences in the sample. This chain connects TRBV7-9 to TRBJ1-1; no reliable D call. Trimming shortened V by 1 base and J by 1 base, and 4 bases separated the two germline ends. Germline values: CDR1 SEHNR, CDR2 FQNEAQ (reference sequence). The length of the CDR3 is 13 residues. The CDR3 bases are TGTGCCAGCAGCTTAGAGGCGAACACTGAAGCTTTCTTT. This gives the protein CASSLEANTEAFF.

The chain links TRBV18 to TRBJ2-3; 10 bases fit TRBD2. With 2 bases clipped from V and 2 bases from J, the junction kept 7 bases outside the gene matches. CDR1 is KGHSH and CDR2 is LQKENI in the germline V gene. There are 17 residues in the CDR3. Here the CDR3 DNA reads TGTGCCAGCTCACCAAGGAGCGGGGGGGCCCTCACAGATACGCAGTATTTT. Encoded protein: CASSPRSGGALTDTQYF.

The chain is built from TRBV28 and TRBJ2-7, with 7 bases aligning to TRBD1. This CDR3 is 14 amino acids long. Trimming removed 2 bases from V and 2 bases from J; junction bases left unmatched: 3. The germline CDR1 and CDR2 sequences are MDHEN and SYDVKM. Here the CDR3 reads CASSLGQVTYEQYF. CDR3 sequence (DNA): TGTGCCAGCAGTTTAGGACAGGTGACCTACGAGCAGTACTTC.

This clone showed up just a few times. The rearrangement links TRBV27 to TRBJ1-6; D is undetermined. This CDR3 spans 14 amino acids. Germline V CDR1 and CDR2: MNHEY, SMNVEV (reference sequence). V was shortened by 4 bases and J by 9 bases, with 13 bases between the two germline ends. The CDR3, as DNA: TGTGCCAGCAGTTGGAGCGGGAAAAGTTCACCCCTCCACTTT. Amino acid sequence: CASSWSGKSSPLHF.

The genes are TRBV19 and TRBJ1-1; perhaps TRBD1 as D (6 bases). CDR3 size: 14 residues. Trimming pared 5 bases from V and 5 bases from J, leaving 15 bases between. Germline V gene lookup returns CDR1 LNHDA and CDR2 SQIVND (reference sequence). CDR3 DNA: TGTGCCAGTAGTGCGGGACATCTAAGGACTGAAGCTTTCTTT. It encodes CASSAGHLRTEAFF.

This clone has more than one count but fewer than ten. The chain carries TRBV2 and TRBJ2-6; no firm D call. The CDR3 has 17 amino acids. The V end lost 1 base, the J end lost 6 bases, and 16 bases lay between the germline ends. Germline CDR1 reads SNHLY; CDR2 reads FYNNEI. This CDR3 reads CASSEGASLGEANVLTF. CDR3 nucleotides: TGTGCCAGCAGTGAAGGGGCCAGTCTCGGTGAGGCCAACGTCCTGACTTTC.

The V and J genes are TRBV6-5 and TRBJ1-1; TRBD1 is a possible D gene (5 bases). Per the germline V gene, CDR1 is MNHEY and CDR2 is SVGAGI. The V end lost 0 bases, the J end lost 7 bases, and 12 bases lay between the germline ends. CDR3 size: 14 residues. CDR3 in amino acids: CASSYSRGQYEAFF. The CDR3 DNA follows: TGTGCCAGCAGTTACTCCCGGGGCCAATATGAAGCTTTCTTT.

The rearrangement joins TRBV5-4 to TRBJ2-1; 14 bases map to TRBD2. The V gene end was trimmed by 6 bases and the J gene end by 8 bases; junction bases not matched to a gene: 13. This CDR3 has 17 residues. CDR1 and CDR2 (germline): SGHNT, YYREEE (reference sequence). CDR3 in amino acids: CASKPGTSGRTGYEQFF. The CDR3 nucleotides read TGTGCCAGCAAACCCGGGACTAGCGGGAGAACAGGTTATGAGCAGTTCTTC.

The V and J genes are TRBV15 and TRBJ2-5, with TRBD1 identical over 7 bases. CDR3 length: 14 residues. Looked up from germline, CDR1 is LNHNV and CDR2 is YYDKDF (reference sequence). V gave up 3 bases and J gave up 2 bases; unmatched junction bases: 3. Written as DNA, the CDR3 is TGTGCCACCAGCAGGGACAGGTGGCAAGAGACCCAGTACTTC. Residues: CATSRDRWQETQYF. Combining the CDR3 with reference TRBV15 and TRBJ2-5 gives the whole variable domain DAMVIQNPRYQVTQFGKPVTLSCSQTLNHNVMYWYQQKSSQAPKLLFHYYDKDFNNEADTPDNFQSRRPNTSFCFLDIRSPGLGDTAMYLCATSRDRWQETQYFGPGTRLLVL.

The V call is TRBV9, the J call TRBJ2-7, with a tentative D call TRBD2 (5 bases). Trimming pared 3 bases from V and 2 bases from J, leaving 9 bases between. The CDR3 covers 13 residues. Germline CDR1 reads SGDLS; CDR2 reads YYNGEE. The CDR3 nucleotides read TGTGCCAGCAGCGCACCCGGGGCCTACGAGCAGTACTTC. It encodes CASSAPGAYEQYF.

This rearrangement joins TRBV11-2 to TRBJ2-7; D ambiguous. V shed 6 bases and J shed 8 bases, with 2 bases lying between them. Germline values: CDR1 SGHAT, CDR2 FQNNGV. The CDR3 loop spans 8 amino acids. This CDR3 is CASRKQYF. The CDR3 DNA follows: TGTGCCAGCAGAAAGCAGTACTTC.

The V call is TRBV4-3, the J call TRBJ1-3, with D possibly matching TRBD1 (5 bases). Trimming pared 1 base from V and 0 bases from J, leaving 16 bases between. In germline, CDR1 is LGHNA, CDR2 YSLEER. The CDR3 runs to 18 residues. The CDR3 spells CASSQAPRGESSGNTIYF. The CDR3 coding sequence is TGCGCCAGCAGCCAAGCCCCCCGGGGGGAGAGCTCTGGAAACACCATATATTTT.

This clone was counted between two and nine times. The chain combines TRBV11-2 with TRBJ2-2, with a tentative D call TRBD2 (6 bases). V dropped 1 base and J dropped 5 bases, with 17 bases sitting between them. The CDR3 totals 17 residues. Germline V gives CDR1 SGHAT, CDR2 FQNNGV. The CDR3 nucleotides are TGTGCCAGCAGCTTAGGGATACGCGGAGGGTATACCGGGGAGCTGTTTTTT. This codes for CASSLGIRGGYTGELFF.

This clone appeared a few times. The V gene is TRBV29-1, the J gene TRBJ1-4; unclear D gene. The ends were cut back, 5 bases at V and 8 bases at J, with 9 bases in the middle. CDR1 and CDR2 from the germline V gene are SQVTM and ANQGSEA. CDR3 size: 11 residues. The CDR3 protein is CSVLGPEKLFF. The CDR3 DNA reads TGCAGCGTTCTCGGGCCCGAAAAACTGTTTTTT.

J is TRBJ2-1 and V is TRBV10-3, with TRBD1 as a possible D gene (5 bases). The CDR3 length is 13 residues. In germline, CDR1 is ENHRY, CDR2 SYGVKD. The germline V and J ends were trimmed by 7 bases and 6 bases, with 13 bases remaining between them. CDR3 DNA: TGTGCCATCATCGGGCAGGGCAGCAATGAGCAGTTCTTC. It is translated as CAIIGQGSNEQFF.

The chain couples TRBV28 to TRBJ1-2; D not certain. The CDR3 is made up of 15 amino acids. V was cut by 5 bases and J by 0 bases, with 13 bases left in between. Germline CDR1 is MDHEN and CDR2 is SYDVKM. The CDR3 region has the DNA TGTGCCAGCAGTGGAATAGGACGGGCTAACTATGGCTACACCTTC. Its protein product is CASSGIGRANYGYTF.

This clone has a handful of counts. The chain combines TRBV15 with TRBJ2-2; D ambiguous. The V end lost 0 bases, the J end lost 4 bases, and 9 bases lay between the germline ends. The CDR3 loop spans 15 amino acids. From germline, CDR1 is LNHNV and CDR2 YYDKDF (reference sequence). The CDR3 here is CATSRELVRTGELFF. CDR3 coding DNA: TGTGCCACCAGCAGAGAGCTAGTTCGCACCGGGGAGCTGTTTTTT.

This clone came up a few times. The chain links TRBV7-2 to TRBJ2-5; TRBD2 matches at 7 bases. Trimming took 5 bases from V and 4 from J; bases not matched to a gene: 7. This CDR3 spans 14 amino acids. CDR1 is SGHTA, CDR2 FQGNSA, per germline. CDR3 nucleotides: TGTGCCAGCAGCCCGCGACTAGCACTAGAGACCCAGTACTTC. This translates into CASSPRLALETQYF.

Only a few counts were recorded for this clone. The genes are TRBV29-1 and TRBJ2-5; TRBD1 might be the D (5 bases). Looked up from germline, CDR1 is SQVTM and CDR2 is ANQGSEA. Trimming removed 2 bases from V and 0 bases from J, with 10 bases in between. The CDR3 covers 14 residues. As DNA, the CDR3 is TGCAGCGTTGAACGCAGGGAATACCAAGAGACCCAGTACTTC. It encodes CSVERREYQETQYF.

The genes are TRBV6-6 and TRBJ1-5; D remains ambiguous. In germline, CDR1 is MNHNY, CDR2 SVGAGI (reference sequence). The CDR3 length is 12 residues. The V and J ends lost 4 bases and 7 bases respectively, with 8 bases between them. The CDR3 is CASSSRWQPQHF. The DNA for the CDR3 is TGTGCCAGCAGTTCCCGGTGGCAGCCCCAGCATTTT.